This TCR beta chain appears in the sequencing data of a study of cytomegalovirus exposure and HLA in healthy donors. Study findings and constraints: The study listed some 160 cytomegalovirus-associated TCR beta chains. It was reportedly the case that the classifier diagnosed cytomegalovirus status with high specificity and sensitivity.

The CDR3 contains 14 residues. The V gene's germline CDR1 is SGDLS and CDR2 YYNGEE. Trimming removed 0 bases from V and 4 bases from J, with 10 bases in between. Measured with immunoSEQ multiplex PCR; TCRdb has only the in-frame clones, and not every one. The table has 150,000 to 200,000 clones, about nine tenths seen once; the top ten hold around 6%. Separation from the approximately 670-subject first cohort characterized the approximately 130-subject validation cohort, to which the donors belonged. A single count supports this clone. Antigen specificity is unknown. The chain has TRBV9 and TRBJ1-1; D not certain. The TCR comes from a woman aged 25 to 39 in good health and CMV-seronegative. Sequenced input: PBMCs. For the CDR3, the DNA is TGTGCCAGCAGCGTAGGTATGGAAAGCACTGAAGCTTTCTTT. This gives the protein CASSVGMESTEAFF.